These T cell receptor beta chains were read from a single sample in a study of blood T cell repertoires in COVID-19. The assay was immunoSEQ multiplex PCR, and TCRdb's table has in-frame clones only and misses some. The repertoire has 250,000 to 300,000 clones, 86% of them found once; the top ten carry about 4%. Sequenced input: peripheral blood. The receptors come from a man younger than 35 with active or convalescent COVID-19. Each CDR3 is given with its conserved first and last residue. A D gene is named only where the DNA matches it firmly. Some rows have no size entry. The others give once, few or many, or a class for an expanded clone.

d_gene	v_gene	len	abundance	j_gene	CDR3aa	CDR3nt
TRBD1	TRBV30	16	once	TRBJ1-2	CAWSAPRTGSNYGYTF	TGTGCCTGGAGTGCCCCTAGGACAGGGTCTAACTATGGCTACACCTTC
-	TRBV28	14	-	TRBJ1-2	CASSFTGGGDGYTF	TGTGCCAGCAGTTTTACGGGAGGGGGGGATGGCTACACCTTC
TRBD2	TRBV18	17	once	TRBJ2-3	CASSPPPLAGGPHTQYF	TGTGCCAGCTCACCACCCCCACTAGCGGGAGGGCCACATACGCAGTATTTT
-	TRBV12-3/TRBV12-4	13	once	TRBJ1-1	CASSRDSRPVAFF	TGTGCCAGCAGTCGTGACTCACGTCCAGTAGCTTTCTTT
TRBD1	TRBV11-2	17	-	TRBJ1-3	CASSLDPSGTDGNTIYF	TGTGCCAGCAGCTTAGACCCTTCCGGGACAGATGGAAACACCATATATTTT
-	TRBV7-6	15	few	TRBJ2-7	CASSSGQQDPLEQYF	TGTGCCAGCAGCTCCGGGCAACAGGACCCTTTAGAGCAGTACTTC
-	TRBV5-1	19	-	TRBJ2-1	CASSFSPAPDSLLHNEQFF	TGCGCCAGCAGCTTTTCCCCCGCTCCAGACAGCCTCCTCCACAATGAGCAGTTCTTC
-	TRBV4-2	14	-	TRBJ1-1	CASSQDWQSGGAFF	TGTGCCAGCAGCCAAGATTGGCAGAGCGGCGGGGCTTTCTTT
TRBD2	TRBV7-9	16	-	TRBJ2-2	CASSPGGATRAGELFF	TGTGCCAGCAGCCCCGGGGGGGCAACTAGAGCCGGGGAGCTGTTTTTT
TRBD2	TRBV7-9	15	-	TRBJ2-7	CASSPVASGNYEQYF	TGTGCCAGCAGCCCCGTCGCTAGCGGGAACTACGAGCAGTACTTC
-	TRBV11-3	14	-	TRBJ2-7	CASTRGSNNYEQYF	TGTGCCAGCACCCGGGGATCGAACAACTACGAGCAGTACTTC
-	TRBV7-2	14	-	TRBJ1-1	CASSARSGRAEAFF	TGTGCCAGCAGTGCCCGGTCAGGGAGGGCTGAAGCTTTCTTT
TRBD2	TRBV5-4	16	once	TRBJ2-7	CASSRLLAGRRDEQYF	TGTGCCAGCAGCCGGCTACTAGCGGGCCGGCGGGACGAGCAGTACTTC
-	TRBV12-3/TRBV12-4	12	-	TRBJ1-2	CASLTANYGYTF	TGTGCCAGCTTGACAGCTAACTATGGCTACACCTTC
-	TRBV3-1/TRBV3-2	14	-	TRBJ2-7	CASSQGLSSYEQYF	TGTGCCAGCAGCCAAGGTCTAAGCTCCTACGAGCAGTACTTC
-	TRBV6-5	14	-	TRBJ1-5	CASRYLGVNQPQHF	TGTGCCAGCCGATACCTCGGGGTAAATCAGCCCCAGCATTTT
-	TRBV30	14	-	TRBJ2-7	CAWSVGGASYEQYF	TGTGCCTGGAGTGTAGGCGGGGCTTCCTACGAGCAGTACTTC
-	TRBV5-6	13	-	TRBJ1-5	CASSPLGGSPQHF	TGTGCCAGCAGCCCACTTGGAGGGTCGCCCCAGCATTTT
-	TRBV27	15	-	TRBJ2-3	CASSAPRSSTDTQYF	TGTGCCAGCAGTGCGCCGAGATCCAGCACAGATACGCAGTATTTT
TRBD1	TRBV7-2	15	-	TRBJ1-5	CASRSGSGGFQPQHF	TGTGCCAGCAGATCAGGGTCAGGGGGCTTTCAGCCCCAGCATTTT
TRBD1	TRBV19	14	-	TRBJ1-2	CASSIGDRGNGYTF	TGTGCCAGTAGTATTGGGGACAGGGGCAATGGCTACACCTTC
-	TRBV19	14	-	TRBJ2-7	CASRSDGSSYEQYF	TGTGCCAGTAGGAGCGACGGGAGCTCCTACGAGCAGTACTTC
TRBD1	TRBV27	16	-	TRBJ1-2	CASSPWTGGTNYGYTF	TGTGCCAGCAGTCCGTGGACAGGGGGGACCAACTATGGCTACACCTTC
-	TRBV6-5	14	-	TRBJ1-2	CASSYSSGFYGYTF	TGTGCCAGCAGTTACTCCTCAGGTTTCTATGGCTACACCTTC
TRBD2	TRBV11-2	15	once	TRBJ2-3	CASSDQAGFTDTQYF	TGTGCCAGCAGCGACCAAGCGGGGTTCACAGATACGCAGTATTTT
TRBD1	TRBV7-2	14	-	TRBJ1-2	CASSPTGVNYGYTF	TGTGCCAGCAGCCCCACAGGGGTTAACTATGGCTACACCTTC
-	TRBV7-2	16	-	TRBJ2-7	CASSWGGRDTPYEQYF	TGTGCCAGCAGCTGGGGGGGGCGGGACACCCCCTACGAGCAGTACTTC
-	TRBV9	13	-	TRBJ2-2	CASNQANTGELFF	TGTGCCAGCAACCAGGCTAACACCGGGGAGCTGTTTTTT
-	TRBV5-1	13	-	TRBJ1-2	CASARSLSMGYTF	TGCGCCAGCGCGCGATCTCTTTCTATGGGCTACACCTTC
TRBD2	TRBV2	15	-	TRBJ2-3	CASRLAGVITDTQYF	TGTGCCAGCAGGCTAGCGGGAGTAATCACAGATACGCAGTATTTT
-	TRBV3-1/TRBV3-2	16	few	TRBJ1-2	CASSQDNGAGAYGYTF	TGTGCCAGCAGCCAAGATAATGGGGCGGGGGCATATGGCTACACCTTC
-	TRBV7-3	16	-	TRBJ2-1	CASSPGGARTYNEQFF	TGTGCCAGCAGTCCGGGTGGCGCCCGCACCTACAATGAGCAGTTCTTC
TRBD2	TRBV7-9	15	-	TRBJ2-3	CASSSTSGGTDTQYF	TGTGCCAGCAGCTCCACTAGCGGGGGTACAGATACGCAGTATTTT
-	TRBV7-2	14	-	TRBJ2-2	CASSSQDSTGELFF	TGTGCCAGCAGCTCACAGGATTCCACCGGGGAGCTGTTTTTT
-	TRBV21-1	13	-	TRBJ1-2	CASSTGGSYGYTF	TGTGCCAGCAGCACGGGCGGGTCCTATGGCTACACCTTC
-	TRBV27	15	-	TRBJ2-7	CASSFVGAGSYEQYF	TGTGCCAGCAGTTTTGTAGGGGCCGGGTCCTACGAGCAGTACTTC
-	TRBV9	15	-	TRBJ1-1	CASSVGEWGDTEAFF	TGTGCCAGCAGCGTAGGAGAATGGGGGGACACTGAAGCTTTCTTT
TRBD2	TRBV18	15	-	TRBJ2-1	CASSPTSGRTSEQFF	TGTGCCAGCTCACCTACTAGCGGGAGGACCTCTGAGCAGTTCTTC
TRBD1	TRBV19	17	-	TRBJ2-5	CASKRTGGGLFQETQYF	TGTGCCAGTAAAAGGACAGGGGGCGGGCTCTTTCAAGAGACCCAGTACTTC
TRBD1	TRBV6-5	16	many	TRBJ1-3	CASSYSGQAARNTIYF	TGTGCCAGCAGTTACTCAGGACAGGCCGCTAGAAACACCATATATTTT
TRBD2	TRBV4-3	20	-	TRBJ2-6	CASSQDPLAGPLSGANVLTF	TGCGCCAGCAGCCAAGACCCTCTAGCGGGGCCTCTCTCTGGGGCCAACGTCCTGACTTTC
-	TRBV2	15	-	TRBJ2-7	CASSDRSGKTYEQYF	TGTGCCAGCAGTGATAGGTCAGGGAAGACGTACGAGCAGTACTTC
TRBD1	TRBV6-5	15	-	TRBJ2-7	CASSPYRDSSYEQYF	TGTGCCAGCTCACCTTACCGGGACAGTTCCTACGAGCAGTACTTC
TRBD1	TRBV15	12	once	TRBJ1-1	CATGTENTEAFF	TGTGCCACCGGGACAGAGAACACTGAAGCTTTCTTT
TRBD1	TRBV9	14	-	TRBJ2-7	CASSQGDRSYEQYF	TGTGCCAGCAGCCAAGGGGACAGGTCCTACGAGCAGTACTTC
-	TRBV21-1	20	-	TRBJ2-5	CASSKTGTGVFLGAQETQYF	TGTGCCAGCAGCAAAACGGGGACAGGGGTATTTCTCGGGGCCCAAGAGACCCAGTACTTC